Below, 14 T cell receptor beta chains from the same sample are listed, as sequenced in a study of IL-17A CD8 T cells in psoriatic arthritis synovium. After 1.5 hours of PMA and ionomycin stimulation, cells were labeled by IL-17A and IFNgamma secretion assays. Synovial fluid was aspirated from actively inflamed joints of psoriatic arthritis patients. The data were produced by immunoSEQ multiplex PCR, yet TCRdb's version contains in-frame clones alone and is incomplete. This sample has a few hundred clones, with around 85% found just once. Sequencing was done on a sample of IFN-gamma+ CD8+ T cells from synovial fluid. As for subset: IL-17A-IFNgamma+ memory CD8+ (Tc1) cells. Receptors were obtained from a human donor with psoriatic arthritis.

This chain links TRBV9 with TRBJ2-3, with D maybe TRBD2 (7 bases). The CDR3 contains 17 residues. V was clipped by 4 bases and J by 0 bases, with 18 bases between them. The germline CDR1 and CDR2 sequences are SGDLS and YYNGEE. CDR3 amino acids: CASSSWGGGASTDTQYF. The CDR3, as DNA: TGTGCCAGCAGCTCCTGGGGAGGGGGGGCTAGCACAGATACGCAGTATTTT. The full variable domain, completed using reference TRBV9 and TRBJ2-3, is DSGVTQTPKHLITATGQRVTLRCSPRSGDLSVYWYQQSLDQGLQFLIQYYNGEERAKGNILERFSAQQFPDLHSELNLSSLELGDSALYFCASSSWGGGASTDTQYFGPGTRLTVL.

This chain connects TRBV4-1 to TRBJ1-3; TRBD1 might be the D (5 bases). The V gene's germline CDR1 is MGHRA and CDR2 YSYEKL. V was pared by 3 bases and J by 4 bases, with 19 bases between. CDR3 length: 17 residues. CDR3 sequence: CASSQGLGGGSGNTIYF. CDR3 in DNA: TGCGCCAGCAGCCAGGGCTTGGGGGGAGGAAGCGGAAACACCATATATTTT.

In nucleotides, the CDR3 is TGTGCCAGCAGTTCTCCTATGGCGGGAGGTGGCGGGGCCAACGTCCTGACTTTC. Its translation: CASSSPMAGGGGANVLTF. The rearrangement uses TRBV27 and TRBJ2-6, with 8 bases matching TRBD2. CDR1 and CDR2 from the germline V gene are MNHEY and SMNVEV (reference sequence). This CDR3 is 18 amino acids long. Trimming took 4 bases from V and 4 from J; bases not matched to a gene: 12.

The gene calls are TRBV9 and TRBJ2-2; D remains ambiguous. Trimming removed 0 bases at V and 6 bases at J, with 0 bases between. Germline V CDR1 and CDR2: SGDLS, YYNGEE. The CDR3 is 11 residues long. The CDR3 sequence is CASSVAGELFF. The CDR3 DNA reads as TGTGCCAGCAGCGTAGCCGGGGAGCTGTTTTTT.

The chain combines TRBV18 with TRBJ2-1, with 8 bases that match TRBD1. Germline lookup yields CDR1 KGHSH and CDR2 LQKENI. Trimming took 3 bases from V and 6 from J; bases not matched to a gene: 4. The CDR3 contains 14 residues. The CDR3 sequence is CASSPGQAGNEQFF. Written as DNA, the CDR3 is TGTGCCAGCTCACCGGGACAGGCGGGCAATGAGCAGTTCTTC. The complete variable domain, with remaining parts taken from reference TRBV18 and TRBJ2-1, reads NAGVMQNPRHLVRRRGQEARLRCSPMKGHSHVYWYRQLPEEGLKFMVYLQKENIIDESGMPKERFSAEFPKEGPSILRIQQVVRGDSAAYFCASSPGQAGNEQFFGPGTRLTVL.

The gene calls are TRBV5-5 and TRBJ2-5; TRBD1 agrees at 7 bases. V dropped 4 bases and J dropped 2; count of bases not matched to a gene: 20. Per the germline V gene, CDR1 is SGHKS and CDR2 is YYEKEE (reference sequence). The CDR3 has 19 residues. The CDR3 is CASSPGFARTGGLQETQYF. The CDR3 nucleotides are TGTGCCAGCAGCCCCGGCTTTGCGAGGACAGGAGGACTTCAAGAGACCCAGTACTTC.

This chain links TRBV9 with TRBJ2-7; D is undetermined. The germline V and J ends were trimmed by 0 bases and 7 bases, with 14 bases remaining between them. Germline V gene lookup returns CDR1 SGDLS and CDR2 YYNGEE. The CDR3 is 14 amino acids. CDR3 bases: TGTGCCAGCAGCGTAGGGGCTTCCCTTGGGGAGCAGTACTTC. This codes for CASSVGASLGEQYF.

Only a few counts were recorded for this clone. The chain is built from TRBV14 and TRBJ1-2; TRBD1 agrees at 12 bases. V gave up 1 base and J gave up 6 bases; unmatched junction bases: 6. CDR3 length: 16 amino acids. Looked up from germline, CDR1 is SGHDN and CDR2 is FVKESK. CDR3 sequence reads: CASSQGGTGGGNGYTF. The CDR3, as DNA: TGTGCCAGCAGCCAAGGCGGGACAGGGGGCGGTAATGGCTACACCTTC.

CDR3 sequence reads: CASSSSDRGRGTEAFF. The CDR3, as DNA: TGCGCCAGCAGCTCCTCCGACAGGGGGCGCGGTACTGAAGCTTTCTTT. The chain carries TRBV5-1 and TRBJ1-1; 10 bases are shared with TRBD1. Germline CDR1 SGHRS, CDR2 YFSETQ. There are 16 residues in the CDR3. After removal of 3 bases from V and 5 bases from J, the junction contained 10 bases not matched to a gene.

The V and J genes are TRBV27 and TRBJ2-1; D call uncertain. Germline V gives CDR1 MNHEY, CDR2 SMNVEV (reference sequence). The CDR3 sequence is 12 residues long. Trimming took 3 bases from V and 9 from J, leaving 9 bases between them. CDR3 in amino acids: CASSFGLGEQFF. The DNA for the CDR3 is TGTGCCAGCAGTTTTGGCTTAGGTGAGCAGTTCTTC.

This clone appeared once. The chain recombines TRBV18 with TRBJ2-1; D uncertain. CDR1 and CDR2 from the germline V gene are KGHSH and LQKENI. Trimming removed 2 bases at V and 2 bases at J, with 10 bases between. The CDR3 totals 15 residues. CDR3 sequence: CASSPSGDTYNEQFF. CDR3 coding DNA: TGTGCCAGCTCACCATCTGGCGATACCTACAATGAGCAGTTCTTC.

V and J are TRBV27 and TRBJ1-2; possible D gene TRBD1, 6 bases. Germline V CDR1 and CDR2: MNHEY, SMNVEV (reference sequence). The CDR3 has 13 residues. Trimming took off 0 bases at V and 8 bases at J, with 10 bases between the two ends. The CDR3 is CASSLSIRGGYTF. Written as DNA, the CDR3 is TGTGCCAGCAGTTTATCGATAAGGGGGGGCTACACCTTC.

This clone was counted between two and nine times. The J gene is TRBJ1-1, the V gene TRBV28; D not certain. This CDR3 has 10 amino acids. The V and J ends lost 9 bases and 5 bases respectively, with 7 bases between them. Germline CDR1 and CDR2: MDHEN and SYDVKM. This chain's CDR3 is CASGGTEAFF. For the CDR3, the DNA is TGTGCCAGTGGAGGAACTGAAGCTTTCTTT.

This chain connects TRBV5-6 to TRBJ2-3; tentatively, D is TRBD1 or TRBD2 (6 bases each). V dropped 0 bases and J dropped 3 bases, with 14 bases sitting between them. This CDR3 spans 16 amino acids. Germline CDR1 reads SGHDT; CDR2 reads YYEEEE. CDR3 loop: CASSLVRGELTDTQYF. Written as DNA, the CDR3 is TGTGCCAGCAGCTTGGTTAGGGGGGAACTAACAGATACGCAGTATTTT.